These 29 T cell receptor beta chains share one sample of origin, sequenced in a study of regulatory T cells in long-lasting Graves disease. The time point here: newly diagnosed GD, antithyroid drugs for less than 3 months. PBMCs were the source of the RNA used for TCR sequencing. iRepertoire HTBI primers and Arm-PCR of CDR3 regions built TCR beta libraries. One entry per CDR3 protein, called by TCRdb with MiXCR from the multiplex PCR reads. The table lists approximately 390,000 distinct CDR3 sequences, roughly 16% of them singletons. These data are also associated with another study on T cells in Graves' hyperthyroidism and ophthalmopathy.

Specimen: peripheral blood mononuclear cells (PBMCs), collected at new diagnosis, from a patient treated with antithyroid drugs. The receptors here all came from a woman between 18 and 30 years old with Graves disease.

This clonotype was found a few times. The chain joins TRBV29-1 to TRBJ2-3; 8 nucleotides agree with TRBD1. This CDR3 has 16 residues. Germline assignment: CDR1 SQVTM and CDR2 ANQGSEA. V gave up 8 bases and J gave up 3 bases; unmatched junction bases: 16. CDR3 nucleotide sequence: TGCAGCCTAAAGCGGACAGGGCAGTTGAAGACAGATACGCAGTATTTT. Its translation is CSLKRTGQLKTDTQYF.

This clonotype was detected ten times or more. This chain joins TRBV11-2 and TRBJ1-2, with 10 bases matching TRBD1. CDR1 SGHAT and CDR2 FQNNGV come from the germline V gene. With 3 bases clipped from V and 14 bases from J, the junction kept 12 bases outside the gene matches. The CDR3 has 14 residues. The chain's CDR3 is CASSLGQGLVLATF. The CDR3 bases are TGTGCCAGCAGCTTGGGACAGGGGCTCGTGTTAGCGACCTTC.

A few counts support this clonotype. The rearrangement joins TRBV29-1 to TRBJ2-1; D remains ambiguous. The CDR3 is 15 amino acids. Germline V gives CDR1 SQVTM, CDR2 ANQGSEA. V shed 5 bases and J shed 0 bases, with 14 bases lying between them. In DNA, the CDR3 is TGCAGCGTTCCTTGGGCGGAGAGCTCCTACAATGAGCAGTTCTTC. Residues: CSVPWAESSYNEQFF.

Remarks on this clonotype: This may be a read error, as it is one base from a much larger clone. The chain recombines TRBV20-1 with TRBJ2-7; 7 positions match TRBD2. The CDR3 has 16 residues. CDR1 is DFQATT, CDR2 SNEGSKA, per germline (reference sequence). The junction had 18 bases not matched to a gene; V was cut back by 6 bases and J by 4 bases. The CDR3 DNA reads as TGCAGTGCAGAAACCCTAGCGGCAGCTAAGAGTTACGAGCAGTACTTC. Translating gives CSAETLAAAKSYEQYF.

This clonotype was detected many times. The chain links TRBV3-1 to TRBJ2-7, with 10 bases that match TRBD2. The CDR3 has 15 residues. Germline V gene lookup returns CDR1 LGHDT and CDR2 YNNKEL (reference sequence). Unmatched junction bases numbered 7, after V lost 4 bases and J lost 4 bases. The CDR3 sequence: CASSPSGLAFYEQYF. The CDR3 DNA reads TGTGCCAGCAGCCCCTCGGGACTAGCGTTTTACGAGCAGTACTTC.

The chain carries TRBV6-1 and TRBJ2-2; TRBD1 matches 7 bases. The CDR3 contains 15 residues. Trimming at V came to 4 bases and at J to 4 bases, leaving 6 bases not matched to a gene. Germline CDR1 and CDR2: MNHNS and SASEGT. CDR3 in DNA: TGTGCCAGCAGTGTAGGGGGCGCGGGCACCGGGGAGCTGTTTTTT. This translates into CASSVGGAGTGELFF.

The J gene is TRBJ2-7, the V gene TRBV27; D is perhaps TRBD2 (7 bases). Germline loops: CDR1 MNHEY, CDR2 SMNVEV (reference sequence). The CDR3 is 12 residues long. Trimming shortened V by 6 bases and J by 4 bases, and 10 bases separated the two germline ends. CDR3: CASRRGGYEQYF. The CDR3 coding sequence is TGTGCCAGCAGGAGGGGGGGGTACGAGCAGTACTTC.

This clonotype showed up many times. This chain uses TRBV9 with TRBJ2-3, with D tentatively TRBD2 (5 bases). The germline V and J ends were trimmed by 2 bases and 4 bases, with 14 bases remaining between them. Looked up from germline, CDR1 is SGDLS and CDR2 is YYNGEE. The CDR3 covers 15 residues. CDR3 in DNA: TGTGCCAGCAGCGTGATACCCACGGGATCAGATACGCAGTATTTT. It translates to CASSVIPTGSDTQYF.

A remark on this clonotype: Given a much more abundant clone one base away, this may be a read error. This chain joins TRBV20-1 and TRBJ2-7; 12 nucleotides agree with TRBD1. CDR3 length equals 14 residues. Germline V CDR1 and CDR2: DFQATT, SNEGSKA (reference sequence). V dropped 3 bases and J dropped 5; count of bases not matched to a gene: 5. Here the CDR3 reads CSARGQGATDEQYF. CDR3 coding DNA: TGCAGTGCTAGGGGACAGGGGGCAACGGACGAGCAGTACTTC.

This clonotype was seen repeatedly, ten times or more. The gene calls are TRBV28 and TRBJ2-7; TRBD2 matches 7 bases. The trim removed 4 bases at V and 1 base at J, leaving 4 bases unmatched. The CDR3 totals 14 residues. Germline CDR1 MDHEN, CDR2 SYDVKM. The CDR3 nucleotides read TGTGCCAGCAGTTCGGTCGGGGGGTCCTACGAGCAGTACTTC. Translated, it gives CASSSVGGSYEQYF.

This clonotype occurred many times. The gene calls are TRBV30 and TRBJ1-5, with a possible D match to TRBD1 (5 bases). This CDR3 has 13 amino acids. Germline CDR1 and CDR2: GTSNPN and SVGIG (reference sequence). V lost 4 bases and J 0 bases, leaving 7 bases between the germline ends. The CDR3 sequence: CAWTGGSNQPQHF. CDR3 nucleotide sequence: TGTGCCTGGACCGGGGGTAGCAATCAGCCCCAGCATTTT.

This clonotype was recorded once. The chain has TRBV6-4 and TRBJ1-2; tentative D call: TRBD1 (5 bases). In germline, CDR1 is MRHNA, CDR2 SNTAGT. Trimming removed 3 bases at V and 4 bases at J, with 24 bases between. The length of the CDR3 is 18 residues. CDR3 protein: CASSDNPSALGTPYGYTF. The DNA of the CDR3 is TGTGCCAGCAGTGATAACCCCTCAGCTTTGGGGACCCCCTATGGCTACACCTTC.

This clonotype was seen ten or more times. V gene TRBV6-1 combines with J gene TRBJ2-1, with 13 bases identical to TRBD2. The length of the CDR3 is 19 residues. Germline V lookup: CDR1 MNHNS, CDR2 SASEGT. J lost 0 bases, V lost 6 bases, and 11 bases had no gene match. For the CDR3, the DNA is TGTGCCAGCAGGGGCCAGGGGACTAGCGGGATAAGCTCCTACAATGAGCAGTTCTTC. Protein sequence: CASRGQGTSGISSYNEQFF.

At least ten counts were recorded for this clonotype. The chain recombines TRBV6-2 or TRBV6-3 with TRBJ1-5; TRBD1 is a possible D gene (5 bases). The V end was cut by 3 bases, the J end by 5 bases, with 17 bases between. The CDR3 extends over 16 amino acids. Germline loops: CDR1 MNHEY, CDR2 SVGEGT. CDR3 bases: TGTGCCAGCAGTTATGGGGCGGGGGAGGTGCATCAGCCCCAGCATTTT. This translates into CASSYGAGEVHQPQHF.

This clonotype was recorded a few times. The chain joins TRBV24-1 to TRBJ2-3; 8 bases are shared with TRBD2. V dropped 10 bases and J dropped 5; count of bases not matched to a gene: 10. Germline lookup yields CDR1 KGHDR and CDR2 SFDVKD. This CDR3 has 14 residues. The CDR3, as DNA: TGTGCCACTATGCCCACGGGGGGGGAAGATACGCAGTATTTT. This gives the protein CATMPTGGEDTQYF.

This clonotype was detected ten times or more. Its ends do not fully match the called genes, so a read error is possible. This chain links TRBV7-7 with TRBJ2-1; 7 nucleotides align to TRBD2. The CDR3 length is 16 residues. Germline CDR1 reads SSHAT; CDR2 reads FNYEAQ (reference sequence). The CDR3 protein is CASSRWLSGSHNEQFF. The DNA for the CDR3 is TGTGCTAGCAGCCGTTGGCTTAGCGGGTCTCACAATGAGCAGTTCTTC. Combining the CDR3 with reference TRBV7-7 and TRBJ2-1 gives the whole variable domain GAGVSQSPRYKVTKRGQDVTLRCDPISSHATLYWYQQALGQGPEFLTYFNYEAQPDKSGLPSDRFSAERPEGSISTLTIQRTEQRDSAMYRCASSRWLSGSHNEQFFGPGTRLTVL.

For this clonotype: This may stem from a read error, because a much larger clone lies one nucleotide away. The chain couples TRBV7-9 to TRBJ2-2; D is ambiguous. V lost 4 bases and J 4 bases, leaving 10 bases between the germline ends. CDR3 size: 14 residues. Germline CDR1 is SEHNR and CDR2 is FQNEAQ (reference sequence). CDR3 sequence: CASSSSASTGELFF. DNA of the CDR3: TGTGCCAGCAGCTCTTCCGCGAGCACCGGGGAGCTGTTTTTT.

Comments on this clonotype: At one boundary the junction diverges from the germline segment, which might be a read error. The chain uses TRBV12-3 or TRBV12-4 and TRBJ2-3; 7 bases are a match to TRBD2. The CDR3 runs 15 residues. CDR3 residues: CASSEDLTSTDTQCF. The CDR3 bases are TGTGCCAGTTCGGAGGACTTGACTAGCACAGATACGCAGTGTTTT.

Regarding this clonotype: This may arise from a read error, as a much more abundant clone is one base away. Likely a read error: the CDR3 ends without its conserved phenylalanine or tryptophan. The CDR3 region is CASSPRTGGNTEAFS. CDR3 nucleotide sequence: TGTGCCAGCAGTCCCCGGACAGGGGGTAACACTGAAGCTTTCTCT. This chain connects TRBV6-1 to TRBJ1-1, with 10 bases lining up with TRBD1. CDR1 is MNHNS and CDR2 is SASEGT in the germline V gene. V was clipped by 5 bases and J by 2 bases; unmatched bases: 5. This CDR3 comprises 15 residues.

The sample holds a few counts of this clonotype. The chain links TRBV12-5 to TRBJ1-5; D might be TRBD1 (6 bases). V was trimmed by 2 bases and J by 0 bases, leaving 8 bases between them. Germline V gene lookup returns CDR1 LGHNT and CDR2 FRNRAP. The CDR3 spans 15 residues. The CDR3 region has the DNA TGTGCTAGTGGTTTGCCGGGACATAGCAATCAGCCCCAGCATTTT. Translating gives CASGLPGHSNQPQHF.

A note on this clonotype: The conserved phenylalanine or tryptophan normally closing the CDR3 is absent here, so this likely arose from a read error. The chain carries TRBV19 and TRBJ2-7, with a weak D call TRBD1 (6 bases). CDR1 and CDR2 from the germline V gene are LNHDA and SQIVND (reference sequence). Trimming stripped 7 bases from V and 2 bases from J, with 18 bases between. The CDR3 totals 15 residues. The CDR3 reads CASTLGRQGTYEQYL. The CDR3 region has the DNA TGTGCCAGTACCCTCGGTCGGCAGGGGACCTACGAGCAGTACCTC.

This clonotype has only a few counts. V is TRBV20-1 and J is TRBJ2-1, with 8 bases lining up with TRBD1. J was trimmed by 4 bases and V by 3 bases; bases with no gene match: 8. CDR1 DFQATT and CDR2 SNEGSKA come from the germline V gene (reference sequence). CDR3 length equals 15 residues. CDR3 protein: CSARRQGLSYNEQFF. The DNA for the CDR3 is TGCAGTGCTAGGAGACAGGGGTTAAGTTACAATGAGCAGTTCTTC.

There are many counts of this clonotype. The rearrangement uses TRBV19 and TRBJ2-5; D is ambiguous. Looked up from germline, CDR1 is LNHDA and CDR2 is SQIVND (reference sequence). The CDR3 is made up of 13 amino acids. Trimming pared 6 bases from V and 1 base from J, leaving 9 bases between. CDR3 nucleotide sequence: TGTGCCAGTAGGAATACGGGCCAAGAGACCCAGTACTTC. Amino acids: CASRNTGQETQYF.

This clonotype has ten or more counts. CDR3 nucleotide sequence: TGCGCCAGCAGCTTGCTCAGTTCCTCCTACGAGCAGTACTTC. Translation: CASSLLSSSYEQYF. The chain joins TRBV5-1 to TRBJ2-7; D not certain. The germline V and J ends were trimmed by 1 base and 0 bases, with 8 bases remaining between them. CDR1 and CDR2 (germline): SGHRS, YFSETQ. The CDR3 runs 14 residues.

The chain links TRBV9 to TRBJ2-3, with 8 bases fitting TRBD2. Per the germline V gene, CDR1 is SGDLS and CDR2 is YYNGEE. There are 16 residues in the CDR3. After removal of 0 bases from V and 4 bases from J, the junction contained 7 bases not matched to a gene. CDR3 in amino acids: CASSVAPSGSPDTQYF. Written as DNA, the CDR3 is TGTGCCAGCAGCGTAGCCCCTAGCGGGTCCCCAGATACGCAGTATTTT.

Ten or more counts support this clonotype. The CDR3 nucleotides read TGCGCCAGCAGCTTTTTGAGCGGGAGGGCCTATGAGCAGTTCTTC. It yields the protein CASSFLSGRAYEQFF. This sequence joins TRBV5-1 and TRBJ2-1; 10 nucleotides agree with TRBD2. Germline V gene lookup returns CDR1 SGHRS and CDR2 YFSETQ. Unmatched junction bases numbered 7, after V lost 2 bases and J lost 8 bases. This CDR3 is built from 15 residues.

The CDR3 sequence is CAIPGTNQPQHF. The CDR3 nucleotides read TGTGCCATCCCCGGGACCAATCAGCCCCAGCATTTT. The chain has TRBV11-2 and TRBJ1-5; D is possibly TRBD1 (5 bases). CDR3 length equals 12 residues. The V gene lost 10 bases and the J gene lost 3 bases, with 10 bases spanning the gap. CDR1 is SGHAT, CDR2 FQNNGV, per germline.

This clonotype was observed at least ten times. The CDR3 coding sequence is TGTGCCAGCGCCTTGTACAGTTCCTACGAGCAGTACTTC. It specifies CASALYSSYEQYF. V is TRBV6-1 and J is TRBJ2-7; D ambiguous. V lost 8 bases and J 1 base, leaving 12 bases between the germline ends. The length of the CDR3 is 13 residues. Per germline, CDR1 MNHNS and CDR2 SASEGT.

This clonotype appeared many times. CDR3 region: CASSQGPGQTQYF. In DNA, the CDR3 is TGCGCCAGCAGCCAAGGACCGGGACAGACCCAGTACTTC. The V and J genes are TRBV4-1 and TRBJ2-5, with D perhaps given as TRBD1 or TRBD2 (5 bases each). Germline CDR1 is MGHRA and CDR2 is YSYEKL. Trimming took off 1 base at V and 6 bases at J, with 9 bases between the two ends. CDR3 length: 13 residues.